This T cell receptor (beta chain) was sequenced during a study of siplizumab effects on memory and regulatory T cells (dated by TCRdb to between 2019 and 2020). In the study overall: The study examined how the anti-CD2 antibody siplizumab affects alloreactive T-cell subsets in allogeneic mixed lymphocyte reactions built from human PBMCs. Broader findings and caveats from the paper: Greater diversity appeared to be present in unstimulated naive T cells than in memory T cells, and a substantial contribution to the alloresponse seemed to be made by naive cells. In reactions with siplizumab, an average of 68.8% of mappable alloreactive CD4+ clones were Treg-derived, compared with around 28% in control reactions. The cumulative frequency of alloreactive sequences that could be traced back to unstimulated CD4+ memory T cells was significantly reduced by siplizumab. No functional confirmation was obtained for the suppressive function of proliferating Tregs from siplizumab cultures. Because sequences below about 10^-5 frequency were poorly captured, only a minor fraction of alloreactive clones could be mapped to unstimulated subsets. For roughly 80-97% of proliferating CD4+ or CD8+ clones, no naive or memory phenotype could be assigned.

Sorted unstimulated T cells, along with proliferating T cells recovered from mixed lymphocyte reactions, underwent TCRbeta CDR3 sequencing. Fresh whole blood from approximately 9 HLA-typed healthy donors was used to isolate PBMCs. To map where alloreactive clones came from, unstimulated CD4+ regulatory T cells were FACS-sorted. Receptors were amplified or captured by the immunoSEQ multiplex PCR assay. The deep sequencing platform assayed about 10^5 TCR templates per sample. Genomic DNA extracted from sorted T cells was used for TCRbeta CDR3 sequencing. On the authors' methods: Clonal analysis of TCRbeta CDR3 data was done in the R programming language. Unstimulated samples were compared with post-reaction CFSE-low samples to define alloreactive CD4+ and CD8+ clones. Regulatory or non-regulatory origin of alloreactive CD4+ clones was assigned by matching sequences to the sorted unstimulated Treg and non-Treg repertoires. The clones in this table, taken by TCRdb from immuneACCESS, are in-frame only. Not every clone is retained; where verified, under half of the shortfall comes from an unresolved V gene, and the cause of the rest is unknown. V and J calls and clone size are as listed in that table; D and trimming were resolved from the DNA. The sample yields about 100,000 clones; about 91% were counted once. The ten largest clones represent approximately 0.66% of the sample.

From its cysteine to its phenylalanine, the CDR3 spans 18 amino acids. The retained sequence is limited to the CDR3, 54 bases, with the frame set at the first base. Concerning this clone itself: No cognate antigen has been identified for it. No quality values exist for individual bases; no much larger clone is one base distant.

Sample: Tregs sorted from blood. Here the chain combines TRBV12-1 and TRBJ2-5; TRBD2, the D gene given by the table, was not confirmed from the DNA. TRBV12-1 is noted as a pseudogene. The sequence came from a human donor in good health. In nucleotides, the sequence is TGTGCCAGCAGCTTTGCGACTAGCGGGGGATCGTACCAAGAGACCCAGTACTTC. This gives the protein CASSFATSGGSYQETQYF.